The clone carrying this T cell receptor (beta chain) has a single count. This sample was taken from a study of CD8+ T cells in alopecia areata. The treatment is: oral pan-JAK inhibitor, 5-10 mg twice daily. V lost 3 bases and J lost 3, with 11 bases in between. The CDR3 length is 14 residues. Germline V lookup: CDR1 SGHTA, CDR2 FQGNSA. Isolated RNA was reverse transcribed into cDNA used as the sequencing template. Sequencing used immunoSEQ multiplex PCR; TCRdb keeps in-frame clones, though not all of them. The sample lists more than 95,000 clones; over 55% were seen once. The input for sequencing was CD4+ T cells sorted from blood, taken at week 4, from a patient treated with tofacitinib. This TCR was sampled from a human donor with alopecia areata. The chain links TRBV7-2 to TRBJ1-1, with D hard to call. CDR3 amino acids: CASSFILRDTEAFF. DNA for the CDR3: TGTGCCAGCAGCTTTATATTGAGGGACACTGAAGCTTTCTTT.